The 20 T cell receptor beta chains given below trace back to one sample, sequenced in a study of cytomegalovirus exposure and HLA in healthy donors. Primers included in the PCR were 60 Vbeta and 13 Jbeta primers. The table came from immunoSEQ multiplex PCR; TCRdb's copy has only in-frame clones and leaves some out. The top ten clones hold under 2.5% of a sample with 150,000 to 170,000 clones, 74% of them seen once. The sequenced sample was PBMCs. The receptors stem from a man aged 25-45 years in good health and CMV-seronegative.

This clone has a handful of counts. The CDR3 loop reads CASSVITEAFF. The CDR3 DNA reads TGTGCCAGCAGTGTAATCACTGAAGCTTTCTTT. The gene calls are TRBV6-6 and TRBJ1-1; D unresolved. Trimming shortened V by 5 bases and J by 4 bases, and 5 bases separated the two germline ends. The CDR3 is 11 amino acids. Germline-derived CDR1 and CDR2 are MNHNY and SVGAGI (reference sequence).

The chain joins TRBV28 to TRBJ2-3; maybe TRBD2 (5 bases). Germline V gives CDR1 MDHEN, CDR2 SYDVKM. The CDR3 totals 15 residues. V lost 6 bases and J 5 bases, leaving 18 bases between the germline ends. The CDR3 here is CASRFRTADGDTQYF. CDR3 coding DNA: TGTGCCAGCAGATTTAGGACTGCCGACGGAGATACGCAGTATTTT.

The table lists this clone with a few counts. This chain joins TRBV5-1 and TRBJ1-2; a weak D match, TRBD1 (6 bases). The CDR3 covers 16 residues. Per germline, CDR1 SGHRS and CDR2 YFSETQ. The V and J ends lost 0 bases and 5 bases respectively, with 17 bases between them. For the CDR3, the DNA is TGCGCCAGCAGCTTGGATTTCGACCGGACAGCTTATGGCTACACCTTC. Its protein product is CASSLDFDRTAYGYTF. Combining the CDR3 with reference TRBV5-1 and TRBJ1-2 gives the whole variable domain KAGVTQTPRYLIKTRGQQVTLSCSPISGHRSVSWYQQTPGQGLQFLFEYFSETQRNKGNFPGRFSGRQFSNSRSEMNVSTLELGDSALYLCASSLDFDRTAYGYTFGSGTRLTVV.

The count of this clone is one. This chain links TRBV4-2 with TRBJ1-3; perhaps TRBD1 as D (6 bases). Germline V gene lookup returns CDR1 LGHNA and CDR2 YNFKEQ. Trimming removed 0 bases at V and 4 bases at J, with 16 bases between. The CDR3 runs to 17 residues. In DNA, the CDR3 is TGTGCCAGCAGCCAAGAACGCGACACAGGGTACGGAAACACCATATATTTT. Translated: CASSQERDTGYGNTIYF.

The gene calls are TRBV12-2 and TRBJ2-1; whether TRBD2, the table's D call, matches the DNA was not checked. TRBV12-2 is recorded as a pseudogene. The CDR3 length is 12 residues. CDR3 sequence reads: CASRVGGGEQFF. In DNA form, the CDR3 reads TGTGCAAGTCGCGTTGGTGGGGGGGAGCAGTTCTTC.

The V and J genes are TRBV30 and TRBJ2-5, with 9 positions matching TRBD2. V was pared by 5 bases and J by 5 bases, with 9 bases of the junction left unmatched. Germline V gene data show CDR1 as GTSNPN and CDR2 as SVGIG (reference sequence). This CDR3 has 14 residues. The CDR3 spells CAWSGAGGWETQYF. The DNA for the CDR3 is TGTGCCTGGTCTGGAGCGGGGGGATGGGAGACCCAGTACTTC. Full variable domain (outside the CDR3, taken from reference TRBV30 and TRBJ2-5): SQTIHQWPATLVQPVGSPLSLECTVEGTSNPNLYWYRQAAGRGLQLLFYSVGIGQISSEVPQNLSASRPQDRQFILSSKKLLLSDSGFYLCAWSGAGGWETQYFGPGTRLLVL.

CDR3 bases: TGTGCCAGCAGGAATCGGGGGCAGGGGAGGGCTGAAGCTTTCTTT. This gives the protein CASRNRGQGRAEAFF. V and J are TRBV27 and TRBJ1-1; possibly TRBD1 for D (6 bases). The CDR3 sequence is 15 residues long. Germline V gene sequence: CDR1 MNHEY, CDR2 SMNVEV (reference sequence). Between the trimmed V and J ends, which lost 6 bases and 6 bases, there was a span of 20 bases.

This clone was detected only once. The rearrangement uses TRBV29-1 and TRBJ2-3; TRBD2 matches at 7 bases. The V gene end was trimmed by 4 bases and the J gene end by 3 bases; junction bases not matched to a gene: 1. The CDR3 consists of 12 residues. Germline V gene sequence: CDR1 SQVTM, CDR2 ANQGSEA. CDR3 loop: CSVGGGTDTQYF. CDR3 coding DNA: TGCAGCGTTGGGGGGGGAACAGATACGCAGTATTTT.

The chain is built from TRBV5-6 and TRBJ2-7; 7 positions match TRBD1. V lost 2 bases to trimming and J lost 2 bases; unmatched junction nucleotides: 4. Germline CDR1 reads SGHDT; CDR2 reads YYEEEE. The CDR3 spans 14 residues. The CDR3 sequence: CASSLIQGAYEQYF. The CDR3 DNA sequence: TGTGCCAGCAGCTTAATCCAGGGGGCCTACGAGCAGTACTTC.

CDR3 sequence (DNA): TGCGCCAGCAGCCAAGAGGCGGGAGCGAACACCGGGGAGCTGTTTTTT. Its protein is CASSQEAGANTGELFF. The rearrangement uses TRBV4-3 and TRBJ2-2; 7 bases line up with TRBD2. J lost 0 bases, V lost 0 bases, and 1 base had no gene match. The length of the CDR3 is 16 residues. CDR1 LGHNA and CDR2 YSLEER come from the germline V gene.

This rearrangement joins TRBV2 to TRBJ2-2, with D possibly being TRBD1 (6 bases). Germline loops: CDR1 SNHLY, CDR2 FYNNEI. The CDR3 sequence is 16 residues long. Trimming took 3 bases from V and 1 from J, leaving 12 bases between them. This CDR3 is CASSDWGQLNTGELFF. CDR3 coding DNA: TGTGCCAGCAGTGACTGGGGGCAGTTGAACACCGGGGAGCTGTTTTTT.

The gene calls are TRBV27 and TRBJ2-2; 8 bases line up with TRBD1. With V trimmed by 4 bases and J by 7 bases, 8 bases remained unmatched. The CDR3 runs 15 residues. Germline V CDR1 and CDR2: MNHEY, SMNVEV (reference sequence). This chain's CDR3 is CASSSFRGRNGELFF. In DNA, the CDR3 is TGTGCCAGCAGTTCGTTCAGGGGGCGCAACGGGGAGCTGTTTTTT.

Remarks on this clone: Other nucleotide sequences from this sample produce the same CDR3. This rearrangement joins TRBV27 to TRBJ1-1, with D possibly matching TRBD1 (6 bases). The CDR3 has 14 amino acids. V lost 5 bases to trimming and J lost 1 base, with 11 bases between them. Germline V gives CDR1 MNHEY, CDR2 SMNVEV (reference sequence). CDR3 nucleotides: TGTGCCAGCAGTCCGGGACAACCGAACACTGAAGCTTTCTTT. This encodes CASSPGQPNTEAFF.

The table lists this clone with a few counts. J is TRBJ2-3 and V is TRBV7-2, with 10 bases identical to TRBD2. The junction had 6 bases not matched to a gene; V was cut back by 1 base and J by 5 bases. This CDR3 contains 16 residues. CDR1 and CDR2 from the germline V gene are SGHTA and FQGNSA. CDR3 DNA: TGTGCCAGCAGCTTAGGGGCTAGCGGGGGAGTAGATACGCAGTATTTT. This encodes CASSLGASGGVDTQYF.

The chain couples TRBV28 to TRBJ1-1; D is unresolved. CDR3 length: 13 amino acids. Per germline, CDR1 MDHEN and CDR2 SYDVKM. V lost 1 base and J 7 bases, leaving 10 bases between the germline ends. The CDR3, as DNA: TGTGCCAGCAGTTTATTGGGGAGTCTTGAAGCTTTCTTT. The encoded protein is CASSLLGSLEAFF.

The count of this clone is one. The chain uses TRBV5-6 and TRBJ2-7; 10 bases match TRBD2. There are 17 residues in the CDR3. The V gene end was trimmed by 3 bases and the J gene end by 2 bases; junction bases not matched to a gene: 11. The V gene's germline CDR1 is SGHDT and CDR2 YYEEEE. CDR3 loop: CASSSILGLARTYEQYF. CDR3 DNA sequence: TGTGCCAGCAGCTCTATCCTGGGACTAGCGAGGACCTACGAGCAGTACTTC.

The sample holds a few counts of this clone. The V call is TRBV7-6, the J call TRBJ1-1; tentatively, D is TRBD1 (5 bases). The CDR3 is made up of 14 amino acids. Trimming removed 2 bases at V and 5 bases at J, with 12 bases between. Germline assignment: CDR1 SGHVS and CDR2 FNYEAQ. CDR3 sequence (DNA): TGTGCCAGCAGCTTAAGCAGGGAAGGGACTGAAGCTTTCTTT. Translation gives CASSLSREGTEAFF.

This chain links TRBV7-8 with TRBJ2-7; D perhaps matches TRBD2 (6 bases). Germline CDR1 SGHVS, CDR2 FQNEAQ. The CDR3 loop spans 16 amino acids. V lost 5 bases, J lost 1 base, and 18 bases lay in between. The CDR3 loop is CASSPREWVGSYEQYF. The CDR3 nucleotides read TGTGCCAGCAGCCCCCGGGAGTGGGTGGGATCCTACGAGCAGTACTTC. Full variable domain (outside the CDR3, taken from reference TRBV7-8 and TRBJ2-7): GAGVSQSPRYKVAKRGQDVALRCDPISGHVSLFWYQQALGQGPEFLTYFQNEAQLDKSGLPSDRFFAERPEGSVSTLKIQRTQQEDSAVYLCASSPREWVGSYEQYFGPGTRLTVT.

The chain employs TRBV5-6 and TRBJ2-4; 8 bases map to TRBD1. Germline V gene lookup returns CDR1 SGHDT and CDR2 YYEEEE. The CDR3 contains 14 residues. V was pared by 4 bases and J by 3 bases, with 3 bases of the junction left unmatched. CDR3 bases: TGTGCCAGCAGCGCAGGGGGCCTCAAAAACATTCAGTACTTC. Its protein product is CASSAGGLKNIQYF.

V usage is TRBV9 and J usage is TRBJ2-3, with a tentative D call TRBD1 (6 bases). CDR1 is SGDLS, CDR2 YYNGEE, per germline. V was cut by 0 bases and J by 2 bases, with 13 bases left in between. The CDR3 totals 16 residues. The CDR3 bases are TGTGCCAGCAGCGTAGAGTCAGGGGCGCACACAGATACGCAGTATTTT. Its protein is CASSVESGAHTDTQYF.